This TCR beta chain appears in the sequencing data of a study of T cell responses to AZD1222 COVID-19 vaccine. Clones were read by immunoSEQ multiplex PCR, and TCRdb kept only the in-frame ones, dropping some. The sample has roughly 80,000 clones, around 90% seen once; the top ten hold approximately 5.4%. J gave up 1 base and V 4 bases, and 5 bases lay outside the gene matches. The germline gives CDR1 MNHEY, CDR2 SVGAGI. CDR3 size: 16 residues. Findings of the study overall: Targeting of unmutated variant regions was reportedly seen in nearly half of spike-specific TCRs. The study found Spike-specific TCR breadth and depth rose after two AZD1222 doses.

Of note for this clone: Its antigen is still unknown.

The sequence was collected from an adult in good health. This rearrangement joins TRBV6-5 to TRBJ1-5; 9 bases line up with TRBD1. The sample consisted of peripheral blood, taken on day 0 of MenACWY control vaccination. CDR3: CASSSLQGASNQPQHF. CDR3 DNA: TGTGCCAGCAGTTCCCTACAGGGGGCGAGCAATCAGCCCCAGCATTTT.